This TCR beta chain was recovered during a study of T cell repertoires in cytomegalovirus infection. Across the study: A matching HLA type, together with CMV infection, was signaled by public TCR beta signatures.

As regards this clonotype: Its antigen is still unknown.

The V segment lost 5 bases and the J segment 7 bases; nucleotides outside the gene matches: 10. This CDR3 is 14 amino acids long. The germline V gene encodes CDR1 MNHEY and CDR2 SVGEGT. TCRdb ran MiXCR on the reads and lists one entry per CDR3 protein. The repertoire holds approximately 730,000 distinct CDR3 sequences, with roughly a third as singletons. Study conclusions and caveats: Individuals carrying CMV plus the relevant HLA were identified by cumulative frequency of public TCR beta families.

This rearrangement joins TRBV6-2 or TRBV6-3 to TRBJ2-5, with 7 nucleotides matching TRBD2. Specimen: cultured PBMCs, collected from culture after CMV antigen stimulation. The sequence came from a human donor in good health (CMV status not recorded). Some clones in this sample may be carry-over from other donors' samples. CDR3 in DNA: TGTGCCAGCAGTGTAAAAGCGGGAATGTGGACCCAGTACTTC. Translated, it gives CASSVKAGMWTQYF.